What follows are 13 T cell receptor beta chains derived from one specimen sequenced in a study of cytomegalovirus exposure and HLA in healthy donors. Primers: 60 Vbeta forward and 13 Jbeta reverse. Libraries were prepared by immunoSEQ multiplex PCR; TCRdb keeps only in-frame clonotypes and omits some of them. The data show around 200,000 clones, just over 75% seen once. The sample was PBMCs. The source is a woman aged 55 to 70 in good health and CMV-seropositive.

CDR3 protein: CASSRDTSYEQYF. In DNA form, the CDR3 reads TGTGCCAGCAGCCGTGACACCTCCTACGAGCAGTACTTC. The V call is TRBV11-3, the J call TRBJ2-7; no definite D call. Trimming shortened V by 5 bases and J by 0 bases, and 8 bases separated the two germline ends. CDR3 length equals 13 residues. From germline, CDR1 is SGHNT and CDR2 YENEEA. Combining the CDR3 with reference TRBV11-3 and TRBJ2-7 gives the whole variable domain EAGVVQSPRYKIIEKKQPVAFWCNPISGHNTLYWYLQNLGQGPELLIRYENEEAVDDSQLPKDRFSAERLKGVDSTLKIQPAELGDSAVYLCASSRDTSYEQYFGPGTRLTVT.

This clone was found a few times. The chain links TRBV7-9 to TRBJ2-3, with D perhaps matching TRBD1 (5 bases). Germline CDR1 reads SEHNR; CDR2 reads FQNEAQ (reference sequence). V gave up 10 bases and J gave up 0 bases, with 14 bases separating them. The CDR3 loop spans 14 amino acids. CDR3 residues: CAIRVGASTDTQYF. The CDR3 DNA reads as TGTGCCATCCGTGTTGGGGCGAGCACAGATACGCAGTATTTT.

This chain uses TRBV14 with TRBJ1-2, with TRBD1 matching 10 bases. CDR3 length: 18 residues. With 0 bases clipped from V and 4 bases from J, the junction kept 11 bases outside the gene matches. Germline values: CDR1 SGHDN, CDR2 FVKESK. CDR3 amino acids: CASSQDPTGTGESYGYTF. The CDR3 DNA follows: TGTGCCAGCAGCCAAGATCCTACTGGGACAGGGGAATCCTATGGCTACACCTTC.

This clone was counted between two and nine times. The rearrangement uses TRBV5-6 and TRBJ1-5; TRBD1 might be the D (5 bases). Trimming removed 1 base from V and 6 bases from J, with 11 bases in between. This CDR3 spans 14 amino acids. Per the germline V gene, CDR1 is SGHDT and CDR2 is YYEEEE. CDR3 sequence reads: CASSLIGVSQPQHF. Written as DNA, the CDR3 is TGTGCCAGCAGCTTGATAGGGGTGTCTCAGCCCCAGCATTTT.

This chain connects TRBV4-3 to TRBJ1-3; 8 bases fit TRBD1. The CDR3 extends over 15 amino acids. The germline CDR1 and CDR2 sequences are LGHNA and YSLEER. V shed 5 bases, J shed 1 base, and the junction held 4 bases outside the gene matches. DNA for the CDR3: TGCGCCAGCAGCACACGGACAGGGTCTGGAAACACCATATATTTT. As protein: CASSTRTGSGNTIYF.

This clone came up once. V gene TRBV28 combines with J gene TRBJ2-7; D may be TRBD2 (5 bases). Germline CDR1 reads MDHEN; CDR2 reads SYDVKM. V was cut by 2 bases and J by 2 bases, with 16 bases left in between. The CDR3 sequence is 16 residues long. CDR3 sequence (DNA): TGTGCCAGCAGTTTACCCCGGAGGACCCAGACCTACGAGCAGTACTTC. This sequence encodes CASSLPRRTQTYEQYF. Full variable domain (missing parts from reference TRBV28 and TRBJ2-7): DVKVTQSSRYLVKRTGEKVFLECVQDMDHENMFWYRQDPGLGLRLIYFSYDVKMKEKGDIPEGYSVSREKKERFSLILESASTNQTSMYLCASSLPRRTQTYEQYFGPGTRLTVT.

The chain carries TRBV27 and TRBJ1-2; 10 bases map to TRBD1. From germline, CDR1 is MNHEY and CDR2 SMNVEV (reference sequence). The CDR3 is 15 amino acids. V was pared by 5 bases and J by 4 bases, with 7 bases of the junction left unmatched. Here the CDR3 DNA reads TGTGCCAGCAGTGTAGACAGGGGGCTTTCCTATGGCTACACCTTC. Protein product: CASSVDRGLSYGYTF.

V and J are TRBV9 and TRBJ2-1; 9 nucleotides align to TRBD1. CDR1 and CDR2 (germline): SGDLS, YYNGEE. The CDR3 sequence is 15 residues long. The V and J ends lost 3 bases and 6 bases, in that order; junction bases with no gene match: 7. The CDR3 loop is CASSAGDRVSNEQFF. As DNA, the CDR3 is TGTGCCAGCAGCGCTGGGGACAGGGTAAGCAATGAGCAGTTCTTC.

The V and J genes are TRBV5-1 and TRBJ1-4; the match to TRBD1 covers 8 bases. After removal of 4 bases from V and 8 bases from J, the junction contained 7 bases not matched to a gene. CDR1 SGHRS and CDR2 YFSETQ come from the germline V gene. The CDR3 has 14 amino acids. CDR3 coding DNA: TGCGCCAGCAGCCCCGGACAGGGTAGGGAAAAACTGTTTTTT. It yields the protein CASSPGQGREKLFF.

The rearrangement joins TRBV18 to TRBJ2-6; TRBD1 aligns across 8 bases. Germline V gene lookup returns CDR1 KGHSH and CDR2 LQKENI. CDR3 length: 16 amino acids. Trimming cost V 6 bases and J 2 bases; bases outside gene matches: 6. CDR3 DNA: TGTGCCAGCTCGCCCATGGACAGGGCTGGGGCCAACGTCCTGACTTTC. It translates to CASSPMDRAGANVLTF.

CDR3: CAWSSGQGAYEQYF. In DNA form, the CDR3 reads TGTGCCTGGAGTTCTGGACAGGGGGCTTACGAGCAGTACTTC. The chain is built from TRBV30 and TRBJ2-7, with 11 positions matching TRBD1. The V and J ends lost 2 bases and 4 bases, in that order; junction bases with no gene match: 4. Germline V gives CDR1 GTSNPN, CDR2 SVGIG (reference sequence). The CDR3 runs to 14 residues.

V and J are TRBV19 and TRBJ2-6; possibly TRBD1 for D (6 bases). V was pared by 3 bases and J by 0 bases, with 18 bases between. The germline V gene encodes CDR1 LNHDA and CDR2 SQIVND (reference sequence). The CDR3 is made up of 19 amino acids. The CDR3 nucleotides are TGTGCCAGTAGTATTTGGGCCAGGGGTATTATCTCTGGGGCCAACGTCCTGACTTTC. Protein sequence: CASSIWARGIISGANVLTF.

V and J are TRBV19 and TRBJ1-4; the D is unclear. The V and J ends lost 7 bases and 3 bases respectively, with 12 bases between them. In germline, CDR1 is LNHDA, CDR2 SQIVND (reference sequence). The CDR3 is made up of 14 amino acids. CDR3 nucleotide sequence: TGTGCCAGTATTGGTGGCTTGCCTAATGAAAAACTGTTTTTT. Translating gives CASIGGLPNEKLFF.